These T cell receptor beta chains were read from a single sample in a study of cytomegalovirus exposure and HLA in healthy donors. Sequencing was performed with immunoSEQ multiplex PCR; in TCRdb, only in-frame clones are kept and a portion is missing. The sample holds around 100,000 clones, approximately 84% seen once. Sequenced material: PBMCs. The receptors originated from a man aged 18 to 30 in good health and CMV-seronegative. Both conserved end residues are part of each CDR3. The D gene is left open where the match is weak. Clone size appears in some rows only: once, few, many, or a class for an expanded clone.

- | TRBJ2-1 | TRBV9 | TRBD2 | CASSVGIGLAVNEQFF | TGTGCCAGCAGCGTAGGAATCGGACTAGCTGTCAATGAGCAGTTCTTC
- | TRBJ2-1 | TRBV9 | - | CASSVGGANEQFF | TGTGCCAGCAGCGTAGGCGGAGCGAATGAGCAGTTCTTC
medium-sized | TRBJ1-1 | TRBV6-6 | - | CASSPTEMNTEAFF | TGTGCCAGCAGTCCTACAGAAATGAACACTGAAGCTTTCTTT
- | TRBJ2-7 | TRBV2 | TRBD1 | CANRGQDYEQYF | TGTGCAAACCGGGGACAGGACTACGAGCAGTACTTC
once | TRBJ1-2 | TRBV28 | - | CASSVDSRTYGYTF | TGTGCCAGCAGTGTCGACAGCCGAACCTATGGCTACACCTTC
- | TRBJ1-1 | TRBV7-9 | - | CASSFLGLPNTEAFF | TGTGCCAGCAGCTTTTTGGGACTACCAAACACTGAAGCTTTCTTT
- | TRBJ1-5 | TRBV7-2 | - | CASSLRESNQPQHF | TGTGCCAGCAGCTTGAGGGAAAGCAATCAGCCCCAGCATTTT
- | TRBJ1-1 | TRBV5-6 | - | CASSLVGLAEAFF | TGTGCCAGCAGCTTGGTGGGCTTGGCTGAAGCTTTCTTT
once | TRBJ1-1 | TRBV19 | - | CASSPYGRATEAFF | TGTGCCAGTAGTCCCTATGGCAGGGCCACTGAAGCTTTCTTT
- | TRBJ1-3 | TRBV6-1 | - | CASSENKPHSGNTIYF | TGTGCCAGCAGTGAAAATAAGCCCCATTCTGGAAACACCATATATTTT
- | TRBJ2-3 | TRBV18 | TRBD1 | CASSPPTGGGTQYF | TGTGCCAGCTCACCACCGACAGGGGGTGGCACGCAGTATTTT
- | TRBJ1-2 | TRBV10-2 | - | CASSESAYGYTF | TGCGCCAGCAGTGAGTCGGCCTATGGCTACACCTTC
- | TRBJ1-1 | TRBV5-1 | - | CASSLGGRADTEAFF | TGCGCCAGCAGCTTGGGCGGCAGGGCTGACACTGAAGCTTTCTTT
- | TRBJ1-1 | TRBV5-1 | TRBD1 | CASRREQGASSGTEAFF | TGCGCCAGCAGACGAGAACAGGGGGCGTCTAGCGGCACTGAAGCTTTCTTT
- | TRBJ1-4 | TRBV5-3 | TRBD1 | CARSVGQGTNEKLFF | TGTGCCAGAAGCGTAGGACAGGGGACTAATGAAAAACTGTTTTTT
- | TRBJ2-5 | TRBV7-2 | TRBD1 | CASSLHPGGTQYF | TGTGCCAGCAGCTTACACCCAGGGGGGACCCAGTACTTC
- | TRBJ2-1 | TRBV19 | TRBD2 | CASRTGTSTFF | TGTGCCAGCCGAACCGGGACTAGCACCTTCTTC
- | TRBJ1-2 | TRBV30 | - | CAWKRRYGYTF | TGTGCCTGGAAGCGGCGTTATGGCTACACCTTC
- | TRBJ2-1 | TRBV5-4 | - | CASSLGQGRNEQFF | TGTGCCAGCAGCTTGGGGCAGGGGCGGAATGAGCAGTTCTTC
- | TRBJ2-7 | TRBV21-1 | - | CARGMWRLAVPSSYEQYF | TGTGCCAGAGGGATGTGGAGACTAGCGGTTCCCAGCTCCTACGAGCAGTACTTC
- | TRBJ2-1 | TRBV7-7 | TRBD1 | CASSTTGAGEQFF | TGTGCTAGCAGCACAACAGGGGCGGGTGAGCAGTTCTTC
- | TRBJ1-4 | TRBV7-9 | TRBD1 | CATLPAQGAATNEKLFF | TGTGCCACCTTGCCCGCACAGGGGGCTGCAACTAATGAAAAACTGTTTTTT
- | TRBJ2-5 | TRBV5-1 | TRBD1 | CASSLADRGGETQYF | TGCGCCAGCAGCTTGGCTGACAGGGGTGGGGAGACCCAGTACTTC
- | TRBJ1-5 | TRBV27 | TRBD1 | CASSLGQSLNQPQHF | TGTGCCAGCAGCTTGGGACAGTCCCTCAATCAGCCCCAGCATTTT
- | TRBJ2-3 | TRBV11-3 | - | CASSTGGTDTQYF | TGTGCCAGCAGCACGGGGGGCACAGATACGCAGTATTTT
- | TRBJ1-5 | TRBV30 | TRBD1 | CAWSVAGGQPQHF | TGTGCCTGGAGTGTCGCAGGGGGACAGCCCCAGCATTTT
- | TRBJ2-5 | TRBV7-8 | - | CASSYPKGPGSQTQYF | TGTGCCAGCAGCTACCCCAAGGGGCCCGGGTCCCAGACCCAGTACTTC
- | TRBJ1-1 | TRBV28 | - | CASSLPLNTEAFF | TGTGCCAGCAGTTTACCTCTTAACACTGAAGCTTTCTTT
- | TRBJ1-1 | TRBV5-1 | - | CASSGWTEDTEAFF | TGCGCCAGCAGCGGATGGACAGAGGACACTGAAGCTTTCTTT
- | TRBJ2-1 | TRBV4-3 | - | CASSPVASGSYNEQFF | TGCGCCAGCAGCCCCGTAGCATCGGGGTCCTACAATGAGCAGTTCTTC
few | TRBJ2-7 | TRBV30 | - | CAWSWYGTPYEQYF | TGTGCCTGGAGTTGGTACGGGACTCCCTACGAGCAGTACTTC